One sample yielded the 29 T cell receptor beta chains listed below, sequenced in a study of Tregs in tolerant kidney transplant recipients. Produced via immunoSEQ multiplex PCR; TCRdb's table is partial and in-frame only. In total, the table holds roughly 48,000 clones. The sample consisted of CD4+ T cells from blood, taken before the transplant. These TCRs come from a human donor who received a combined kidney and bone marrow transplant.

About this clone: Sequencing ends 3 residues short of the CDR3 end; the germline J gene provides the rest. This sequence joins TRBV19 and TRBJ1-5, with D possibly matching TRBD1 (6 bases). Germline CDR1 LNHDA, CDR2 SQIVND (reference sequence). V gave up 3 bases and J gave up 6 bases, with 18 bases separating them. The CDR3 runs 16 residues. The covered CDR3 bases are TGTGCCAGTAGTATGGGGGGGCAGGCTAGCGGTCAGCCC. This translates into CASSMGGQASGQP. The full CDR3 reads CASSMGGQASGQPQHF.

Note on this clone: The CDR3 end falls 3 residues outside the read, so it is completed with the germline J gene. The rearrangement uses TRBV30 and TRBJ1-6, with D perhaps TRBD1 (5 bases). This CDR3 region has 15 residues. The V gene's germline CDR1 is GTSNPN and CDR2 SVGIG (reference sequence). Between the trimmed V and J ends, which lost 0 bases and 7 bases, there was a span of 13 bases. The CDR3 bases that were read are TGTGCCTGGAGTGTACAGGAAAGTGGCAATTCACCC. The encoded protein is CAWSVQESGNSP. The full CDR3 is CAWSVQESGNSPLHF.

The sequenced CDR3 bases are TGTGCCAGCAGTGACCAGACAGGGGGGATCGGC. It specifies CASSDQTGGIG. The whole CDR3 protein reads CASSDQTGGIGYTF. This chain uses TRBV6-1 with TRBJ1-2, with TRBD1 matching 9 bases. The CDR3 is cut off 3 residues early in the read; its end comes from the germline J gene. Germline CDR1 reads MNHNS; CDR2 reads SASEGT. This CDR3 has 14 amino acids.

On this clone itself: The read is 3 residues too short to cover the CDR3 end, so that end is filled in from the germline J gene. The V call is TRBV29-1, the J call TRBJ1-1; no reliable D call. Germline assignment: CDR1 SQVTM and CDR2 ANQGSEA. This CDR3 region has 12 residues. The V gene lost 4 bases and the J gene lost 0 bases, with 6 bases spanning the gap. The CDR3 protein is CSVVSVNTEAFF. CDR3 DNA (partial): TGCAGCGTTGTATCGGTGAACACTGAA.

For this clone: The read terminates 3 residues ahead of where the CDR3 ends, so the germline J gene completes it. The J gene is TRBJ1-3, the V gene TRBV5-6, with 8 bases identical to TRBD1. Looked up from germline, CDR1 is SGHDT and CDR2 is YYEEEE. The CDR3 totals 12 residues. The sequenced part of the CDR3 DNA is TGTGCCAGCAGCTCAAGGACAGGGTTG. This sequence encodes CASSSRTGL. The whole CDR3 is CASSSRTGLIYF.

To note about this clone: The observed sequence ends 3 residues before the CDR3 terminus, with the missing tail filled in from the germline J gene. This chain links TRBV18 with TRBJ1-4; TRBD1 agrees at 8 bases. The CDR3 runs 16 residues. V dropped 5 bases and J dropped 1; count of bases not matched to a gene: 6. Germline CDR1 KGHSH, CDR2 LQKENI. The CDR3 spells CASSTGQAGTNEKLFF. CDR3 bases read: TGTGCCAGCTCAACGGGACAGGCGGGAACTAATGAAAAA.

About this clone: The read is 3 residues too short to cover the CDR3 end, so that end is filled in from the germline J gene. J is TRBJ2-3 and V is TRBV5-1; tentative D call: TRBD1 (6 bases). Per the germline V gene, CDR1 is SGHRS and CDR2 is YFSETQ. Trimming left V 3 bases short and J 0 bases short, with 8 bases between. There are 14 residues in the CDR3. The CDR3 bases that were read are TGCGCCAGCAGCTCTGGACAGAGCACAGATACG. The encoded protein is CASSSGQSTDT. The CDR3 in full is CASSSGQSTDTQYF.

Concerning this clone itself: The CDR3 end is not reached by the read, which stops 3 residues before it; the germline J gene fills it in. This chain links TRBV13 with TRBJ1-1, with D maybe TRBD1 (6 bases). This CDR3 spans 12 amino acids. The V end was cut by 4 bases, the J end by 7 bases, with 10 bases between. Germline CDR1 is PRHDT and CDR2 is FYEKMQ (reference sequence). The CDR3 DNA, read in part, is TGTGCCAGCAGCTCCGACAGGATTGAA. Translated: CASSSDRIE. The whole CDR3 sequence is CASSSDRIEAFF.

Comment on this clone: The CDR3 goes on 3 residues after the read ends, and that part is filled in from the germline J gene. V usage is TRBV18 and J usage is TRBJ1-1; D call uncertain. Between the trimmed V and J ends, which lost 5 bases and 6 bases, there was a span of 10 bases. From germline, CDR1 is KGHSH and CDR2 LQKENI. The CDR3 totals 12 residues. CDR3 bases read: TGTGCCAGCTCAGACTGGCCTGCTGAA. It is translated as CASSDWPAE. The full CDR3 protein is CASSDWPAEAFF.

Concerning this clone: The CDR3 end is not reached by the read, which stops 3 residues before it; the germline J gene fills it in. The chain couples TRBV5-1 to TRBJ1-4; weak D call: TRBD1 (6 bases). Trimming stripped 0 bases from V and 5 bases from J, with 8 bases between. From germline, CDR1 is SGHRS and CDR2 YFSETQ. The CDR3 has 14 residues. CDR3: CASSLGQENEKLFF. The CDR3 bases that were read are TGCGCCAGCAGCTTGGGACAGGAAAATGAAAAA.

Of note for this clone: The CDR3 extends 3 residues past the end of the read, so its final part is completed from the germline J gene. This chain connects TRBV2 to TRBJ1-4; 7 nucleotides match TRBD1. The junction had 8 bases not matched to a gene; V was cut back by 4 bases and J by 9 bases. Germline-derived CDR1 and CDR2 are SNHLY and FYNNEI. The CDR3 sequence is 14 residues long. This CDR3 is CASSVEGASKKLFF. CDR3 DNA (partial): TGTGCCAGCAGTGTCGAGGGGGCGTCCAAAAAA.

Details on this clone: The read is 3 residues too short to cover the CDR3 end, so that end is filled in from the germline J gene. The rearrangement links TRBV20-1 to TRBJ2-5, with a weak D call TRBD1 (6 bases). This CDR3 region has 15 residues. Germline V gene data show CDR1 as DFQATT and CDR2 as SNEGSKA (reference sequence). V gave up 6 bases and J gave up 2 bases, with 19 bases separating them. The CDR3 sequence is CSAGPGHSTQETQYF. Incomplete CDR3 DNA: TGCAGTGCAGGGCCGGGACACTCCACTCAAGAGACC.

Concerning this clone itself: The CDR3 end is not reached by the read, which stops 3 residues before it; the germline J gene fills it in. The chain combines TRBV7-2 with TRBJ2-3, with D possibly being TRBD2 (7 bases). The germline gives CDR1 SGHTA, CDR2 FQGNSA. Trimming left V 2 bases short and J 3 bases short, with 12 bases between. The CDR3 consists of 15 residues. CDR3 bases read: TGTGCCAGCAGCTTATACGGGGGGCGGACAGATACG. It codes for CASSLYGGRTDT. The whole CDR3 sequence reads CASSLYGGRTDTQYF.

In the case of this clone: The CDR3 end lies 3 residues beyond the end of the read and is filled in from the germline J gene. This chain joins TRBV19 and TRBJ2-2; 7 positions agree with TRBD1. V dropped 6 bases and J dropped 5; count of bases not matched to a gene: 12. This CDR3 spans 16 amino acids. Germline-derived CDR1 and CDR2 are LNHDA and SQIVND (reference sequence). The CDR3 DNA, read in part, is TGTGCCAGTAGCACCCGGACAGGTGGGGATACCGGGGAG. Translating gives CASSTRTGGDTGE. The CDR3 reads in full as CASSTRTGGDTGELFF.

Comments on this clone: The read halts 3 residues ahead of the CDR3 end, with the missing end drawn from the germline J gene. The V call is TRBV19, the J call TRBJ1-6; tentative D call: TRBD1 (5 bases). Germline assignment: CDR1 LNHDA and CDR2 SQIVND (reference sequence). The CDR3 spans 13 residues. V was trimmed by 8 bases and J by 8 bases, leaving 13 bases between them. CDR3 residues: CASGRGEDSPLHF. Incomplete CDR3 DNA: TGTGCCAGTGGCCGGGGGGAGGATTCACCC.

CDR3 DNA, as far as it was read: TGTGCCAGCTCAGAACCAGGGGGAAGGGATTCACCC. Residues: CASSEPGGRDSP. The CDR3 as a whole reads CASSEPGGRDSPLHF. This chain uses TRBV18 with TRBJ1-6; TRBD1 matches 7 bases. The CDR3 is cut off 3 residues early in the read; its end comes from the germline J gene. V shed 5 bases, J shed 8 bases, and the junction held 9 bases outside the gene matches. Looked up from germline, CDR1 is KGHSH and CDR2 is LQKENI. The CDR3 runs 15 residues.

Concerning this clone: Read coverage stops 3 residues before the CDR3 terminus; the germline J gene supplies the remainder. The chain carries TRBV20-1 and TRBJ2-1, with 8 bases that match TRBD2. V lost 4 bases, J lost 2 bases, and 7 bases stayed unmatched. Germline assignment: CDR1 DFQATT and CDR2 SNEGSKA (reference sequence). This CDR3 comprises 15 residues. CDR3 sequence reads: CSATTQREPYNEQFF. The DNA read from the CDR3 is TGCAGTGCTACGACCCAGCGGGAGCCCTACAATGAG.

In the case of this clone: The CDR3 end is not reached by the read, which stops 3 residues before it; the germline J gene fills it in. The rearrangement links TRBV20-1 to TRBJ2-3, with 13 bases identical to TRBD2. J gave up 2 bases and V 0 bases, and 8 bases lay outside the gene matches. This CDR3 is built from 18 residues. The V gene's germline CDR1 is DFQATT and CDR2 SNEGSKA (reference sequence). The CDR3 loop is CSARDLLAGGANTDTQYF. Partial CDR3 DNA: TGCAGTGCTAGAGATTTACTAGCGGGGGGGGCCAACACAGATACG.

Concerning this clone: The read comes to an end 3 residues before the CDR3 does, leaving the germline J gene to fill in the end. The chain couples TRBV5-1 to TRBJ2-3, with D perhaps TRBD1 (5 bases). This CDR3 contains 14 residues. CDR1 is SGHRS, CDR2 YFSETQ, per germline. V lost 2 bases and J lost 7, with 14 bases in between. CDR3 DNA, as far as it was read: TGCGCCAGCAGCTTAAGCGCCCAGGGCCATACG. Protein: CASSLSAQGHT. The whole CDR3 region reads CASSLSAQGHTQYF.

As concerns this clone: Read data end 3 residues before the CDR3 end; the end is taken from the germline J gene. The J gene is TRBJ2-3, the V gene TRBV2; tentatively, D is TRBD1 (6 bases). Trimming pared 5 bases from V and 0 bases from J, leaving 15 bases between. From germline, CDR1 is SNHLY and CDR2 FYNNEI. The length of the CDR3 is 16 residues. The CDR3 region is CASSTSGTRSTDTQYF. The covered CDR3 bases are TGTGCCAGCAGTACCTCCGGGACACGTAGCACAGATACG. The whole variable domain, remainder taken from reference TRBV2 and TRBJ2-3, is EPEVTQTPSHQVTQMGQEVILRCVPISNHLYFYWYRQILGQKVEFLVSFYNNEISEKSEIFDDQFSVERPDGSNFTLKIRSTKLEDSAMYFCASSTSGTRSTDTQYFGPGTRLTVL.

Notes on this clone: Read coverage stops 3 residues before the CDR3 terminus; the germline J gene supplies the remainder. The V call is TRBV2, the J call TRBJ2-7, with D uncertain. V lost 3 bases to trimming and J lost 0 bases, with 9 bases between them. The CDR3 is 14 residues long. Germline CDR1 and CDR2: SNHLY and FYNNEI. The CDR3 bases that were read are TGTGCCAGCAGTGAGAGCGAGAGCTCCTACGAG. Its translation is CASSESESSYE. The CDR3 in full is CASSESESSYEQYF.

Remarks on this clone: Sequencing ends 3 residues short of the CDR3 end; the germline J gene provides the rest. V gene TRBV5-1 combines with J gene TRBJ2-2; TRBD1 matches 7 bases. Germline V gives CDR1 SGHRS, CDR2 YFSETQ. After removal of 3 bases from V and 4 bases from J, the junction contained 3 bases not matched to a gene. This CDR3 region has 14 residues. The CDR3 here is CASSSAGGTGELFF. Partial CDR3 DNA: TGCGCCAGCAGCTCGGCAGGGGGCACCGGGGAG.

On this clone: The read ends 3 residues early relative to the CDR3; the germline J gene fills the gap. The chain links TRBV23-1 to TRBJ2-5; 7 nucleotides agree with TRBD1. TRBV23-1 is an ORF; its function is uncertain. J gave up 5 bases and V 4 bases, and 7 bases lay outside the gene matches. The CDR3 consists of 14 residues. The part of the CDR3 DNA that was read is TGCGCCAGCAGTCCTGGGACAGCTGGGGAGACC. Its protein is CASSPGTAGET. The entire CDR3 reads CASSPGTAGETQYF.

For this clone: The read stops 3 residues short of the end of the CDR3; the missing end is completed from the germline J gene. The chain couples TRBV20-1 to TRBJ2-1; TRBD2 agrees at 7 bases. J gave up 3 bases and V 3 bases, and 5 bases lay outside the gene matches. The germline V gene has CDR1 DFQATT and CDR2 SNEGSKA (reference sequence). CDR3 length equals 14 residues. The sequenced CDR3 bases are TGCAGTGCTAGTTGGGCGGGAGTCTACAATGAG. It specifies CSASWAGVYNE. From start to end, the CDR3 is CSASWAGVYNEQFF.

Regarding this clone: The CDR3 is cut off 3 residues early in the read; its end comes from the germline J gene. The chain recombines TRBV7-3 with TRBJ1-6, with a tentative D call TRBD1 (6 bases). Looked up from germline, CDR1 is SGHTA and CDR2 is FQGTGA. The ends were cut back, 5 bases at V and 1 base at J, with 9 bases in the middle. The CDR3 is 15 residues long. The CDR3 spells CASSPGTSYNSPLHF. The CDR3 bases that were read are TGTGCCAGCAGCCCAGGGACATCCTATAATTCACCC.

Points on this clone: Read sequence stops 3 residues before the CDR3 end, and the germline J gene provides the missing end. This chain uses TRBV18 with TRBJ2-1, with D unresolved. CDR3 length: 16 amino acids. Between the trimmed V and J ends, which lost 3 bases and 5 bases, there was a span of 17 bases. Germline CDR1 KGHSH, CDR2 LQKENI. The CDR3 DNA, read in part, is TGTGCCAGCTCACCCGACTCCCTGGGTTGGGACAATGAG. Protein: CASSPDSLGWDNE. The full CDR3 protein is CASSPDSLGWDNEQFF.

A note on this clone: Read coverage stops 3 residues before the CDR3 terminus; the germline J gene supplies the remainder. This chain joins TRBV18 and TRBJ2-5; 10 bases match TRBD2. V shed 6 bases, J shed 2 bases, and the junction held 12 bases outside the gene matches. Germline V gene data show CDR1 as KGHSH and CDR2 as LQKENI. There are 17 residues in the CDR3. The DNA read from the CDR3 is TGTGCCAGCTCGCAATTCCTTCGGACTAGCGGACAAGAGACC. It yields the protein CASSQFLRTSGQET. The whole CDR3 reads CASSQFLRTSGQETQYF. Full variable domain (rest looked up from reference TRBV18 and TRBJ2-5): NAGVMQNPRHLVRRRGQEARLRCSPMKGHSHVYWYRQLPEEGLKFMVYLQKENIIDESGMPKERFSAEFPKEGPSILRIQQVVRGDSAAYFCASSQFLRTSGQETQYFGPGTRLLVL.

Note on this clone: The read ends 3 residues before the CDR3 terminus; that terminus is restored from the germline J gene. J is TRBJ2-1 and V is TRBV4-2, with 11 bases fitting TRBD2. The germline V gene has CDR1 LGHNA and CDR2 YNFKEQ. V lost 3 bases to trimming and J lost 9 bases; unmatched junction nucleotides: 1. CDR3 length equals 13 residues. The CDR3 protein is CASSHTSGSEQFF. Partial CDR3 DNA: TGTGCCAGCAGCCACACTAGCGGGAGTGAG.

The part of the CDR3 DNA that was read is TGCAGTGCTAGAGGCAGGGAATATGGAGAGACC. It yields the protein CSARGREYGET. Given in full, the CDR3 is CSARGREYGETQYF. The chain carries TRBV20-1 and TRBJ2-5, with D tentatively TRBD1 (5 bases). The read ends 3 residues shy of where the CDR3 ends; the end is completed using the germline J gene. V lost 1 base, J lost 4 bases, and 13 bases lay in between. This CDR3 comprises 14 residues. CDR1 and CDR2 from the germline V gene are DFQATT and SNEGSKA (reference sequence).